A single sample is the source of the 2 T cell receptor beta chains below, sequenced in a study of T cells in Graves' hyperthyroidism and ophthalmopathy (dated by TCRdb to the late 2010s). Libraries were built with multiplex PCR. Sequencing relied on an Illumina HiSeq 2000. The TCR beta CDR3 regions were amplified from the RNA transcripts. For the first round of RT-PCR on the TCR CDR3, the HTBI primer set was used together with the Qiagen OneStep RT-PCR kit. The raw public reads went through TCRdb reprocessing: fastp at Q25, MiXCR clone calling, in-frame beta chains kept. Entries are consolidated by CDR3 protein sequence, retaining the most common genes and DNA. The sample records some 740,000 distinct CDR3 sequences, 14% of which are singletons. The ten largest clones add up to roughly a tenth of the sample. The sequenced sample was blood. The receptors stem from a woman under 30 with Graves' hyperthyroidism.

Ten or more counts support this clonotype. V gene TRBV20-1 combines with J gene TRBJ2-1; the D gene is possibly TRBD2 (6 bases). The V gene lost 4 bases and the J gene lost 2 bases, with 12 bases spanning the gap. The CDR3 extends over 14 amino acids. CDR1 DFQATT and CDR2 SNEGSKA come from the germline V gene (reference sequence). The CDR3: CSATTRWTYNEQFF. Written as DNA, the CDR3 is TGCAGTGCTACGACTAGGTGGACCTACAATGAGCAGTTCTTC.

This clonotype has at least ten counts. The chain combines TRBV12-3 or TRBV12-4 with TRBJ1-5, with 7 bases matching TRBD1. The CDR3 has 17 amino acids. V lost 2 bases to trimming and J lost 5 bases; unmatched junction nucleotides: 12. The DNA of the CDR3 is TGTGCCAGCAGTTTACCCAAGCAAGACAGGGTTGATCAGCCCCAGCATTTT. Its protein product is CASSLPKQDRVDQPQHF.